This TCR beta chain was identified during a study of CD8 T cells in Susac syndrome. V was clipped by 5 bases and J by 2 bases, with 9 bases between them. CDR3 size: 13 residues. Germline V gives CDR1 LNHDA, CDR2 SQIVND (reference sequence). CD8+ and CD4+ T cells from blood underwent TCR beta sequencing, which was carried out in a high-throughput format. RNA, at roughly 0.5 to 1 ug, was reverse transcribed with random hexamers. The TCR beta CDR3 was amplified by immunoSEQ multiplex PCR across 54 Vbeta, 13 Jbeta. TCRdb independently ran MiXCR on the immunoSEQ multiplex PCR reads; one entry per CDR3 protein. This table holds around 50,000 distinct CDR3 sequences, 80% to 95% found once.

The V and J genes are TRBV19 and TRBJ1-1; D gene ambiguous. The sample consisted of CD8+ T cells from PBMCs. The TCR originated in a human donor in good health. CDR3 sequence reads: CASSLGSNTEAFF. The CDR3 nucleotides are TGTGCCAGTAGTCTCGGGAGTAACACTGAAGCTTTCTTT.